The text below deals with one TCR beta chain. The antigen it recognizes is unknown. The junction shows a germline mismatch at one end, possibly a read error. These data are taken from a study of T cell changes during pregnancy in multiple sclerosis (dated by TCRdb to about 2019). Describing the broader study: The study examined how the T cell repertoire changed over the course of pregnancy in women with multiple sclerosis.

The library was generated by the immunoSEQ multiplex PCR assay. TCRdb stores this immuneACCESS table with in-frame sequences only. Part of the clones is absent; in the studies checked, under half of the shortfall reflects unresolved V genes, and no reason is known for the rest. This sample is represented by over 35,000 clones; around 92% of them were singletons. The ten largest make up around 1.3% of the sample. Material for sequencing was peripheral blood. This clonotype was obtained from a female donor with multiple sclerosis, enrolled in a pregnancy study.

The nucleotide sequence is TGTGCCAGCAGCCCGGGGTTTGGACAGACGAACTACAATGGGCAGTTCTTC. This codes for CASSPGFGQTNYNGQFF. The chain is made from TRBV5-4 and TRBJ2-1, with TRBD1 tentatively as D gene (6 bases match). CDR1 SGHNT and CDR2 YYREEE were looked up in the germline V gene (reference sequence). From its cysteine to its phenylalanine, the CDR3 spans 17 amino acids. Just CDR3 DNA is preserved here, 51 bases in frame from base 1.